A single sample gave rise to the 13 T cell receptor beta chains below, sequenced in a study of T cell clonotyping in hematopoietic cell transplantation. The protocol was immunoSEQ multiplex PCR, while the TCRdb copy is restricted to in-frame clones and leaves out a portion. The table includes roughly 8,400 clones, over 65% detected once. Specimen: peripheral blood mononuclear cells, collected 100 days after allogeneic stem cell transplant. The receptors were sampled from a male patient between 60 and 69 years old who had an allogeneic stem cell transplant from an unrelated donor, so the T cells may come from the graft donor. Some clones in this sample may be carry-over from other donors' samples.

The chain has TRBV7-2 and TRBJ2-2; 8 bases match TRBD1. Germline values: CDR1 SGHTA, CDR2 FQGNSA. The CDR3 is 13 residues long. Trimming at V came to 2 bases and at J to 13 bases, leaving 6 bases not matched to a gene. CDR3 sequence (DNA): TGTGCCAGCAGCTTACTAGGACAGGGCGGGCTGTTTTTT. Protein product: CASSLLGQGGLFF.

J is TRBJ1-5 and V is TRBV27; 8 bases line up with TRBD1. Germline lookup yields CDR1 MNHEY and CDR2 SMNVEV (reference sequence). The CDR3 consists of 19 residues. J lost 0 bases, V lost 3 bases, and 13 bases had no gene match. CDR3 sequence: CASSLGLPGGTYSNQPQHF. The CDR3 nucleotides read TGTGCCAGCAGTTTGGGCCTCCCAGGGGGCACCTATAGCAATCAGCCCCAGCATTTT.

V gene TRBV4-1 combines with J gene TRBJ2-7; D is perhaps TRBD1 (5 bases). From germline, CDR1 is MGHRA and CDR2 YSYEKL. V gave up 6 bases and J gave up 7 bases, with 10 bases separating them. The CDR3 length is 11 residues. The CDR3 loop reads CASSQGREQYF. In DNA, the CDR3 is TGCGCCAGCAGTCAGGGTCGGGAGCAGTACTTC.

The V and J genes are TRBV29-1 and TRBJ2-1; D may be TRBD2 (6 bases). The V end was cut by 3 bases, the J end by 1 base, with 7 bases between. This CDR3 spans 13 amino acids. Germline CDR1 and CDR2: SQVTM and ANQGSEA. The CDR3 nucleotides read TGCAGCGTTGAGGGGAGGTCCTACAATGAGCAGTTCTTC. Its translation: CSVEGRSYNEQFF.

By its share, this clone is large. The chain joins TRBV19 to TRBJ2-2; D is possibly TRBD2 (6 bases). This CDR3 region has 18 residues. V lost 0 bases and J lost 0, with 14 bases in between. Germline CDR1 LNHDA, CDR2 SQIVND (reference sequence). CDR3 amino acids: CASSIESGWGTNTGELFF. Here the CDR3 DNA reads TGTGCCAGTAGTATAGAAAGCGGGTGGGGAACGAACACCGGGGAGCTGTTTTTT.

This clone was detected only a few times. As DNA, the CDR3 is TGTGCCAGTAGTATGGACCGGGTATCTGAAGCTTTCTTT. Encoded protein: CASSMDRVSEAFF. J is TRBJ1-1 and V is TRBV19, with D uncertain. Germline values: CDR1 LNHDA, CDR2 SQIVND (reference sequence). The length of the CDR3 is 13 residues. Trimming removed 3 bases from V and 6 bases from J, with 11 bases in between. The variable domain in full, completed from reference TRBV19 and TRBJ1-1, reads DGGITQSPKYLFRKEGQNVTLSCEQNLNHDAMYWYRQDPGQGLRLIYYSQIVNDFQKGDIAEGYSVSREKKESFPLTVTSAQKNPTAFYLCASSMDRVSEAFFGQGTRLTVV.

The V call is TRBV19, the J call TRBJ2-1; D perhaps matches TRBD2 (5 bases). Trimming shortened V by 9 bases and J by 3 bases, and 9 bases separated the two germline ends. The V gene's germline CDR1 is LNHDA and CDR2 SQIVND (reference sequence). The CDR3 extends over 12 amino acids. The CDR3 nucleotides read TGTGCCAGCTCGAGCGGCTACAATGAGCAGTTCTTC. The encoded protein is CASSSGYNEQFF.

The chain uses TRBV2 and TRBJ2-7, with 13 bases identical to TRBD2. V dropped 6 bases and J dropped 6; count of bases not matched to a gene: 8. CDR1 is SNHLY and CDR2 is FYNNEI in the germline V gene. The CDR3 is 15 residues long. CDR3: CASSPGLAGYGEQYF. The CDR3 DNA sequence: TGTGCCAGCAGCCCGGGACTAGCGGGATACGGCGAGCAGTACTTC.

This chain uses TRBV5-1 with TRBJ2-7; 8 bases agree with TRBD1. J gave up 5 bases and V 4 bases, and 11 bases lay outside the gene matches. Germline V CDR1 and CDR2: SGHRS, YFSETQ. The CDR3 is made up of 15 amino acids. This chain's CDR3 is CASSQFRGQGDEQYF. CDR3 DNA sequence: TGCGCCAGCAGCCAATTCAGAGGACAGGGCGACGAGCAGTACTTC.

The chain recombines TRBV27 with TRBJ1-4; D remains unclear. The CDR3 totals 17 residues. Germline V gene sequence: CDR1 MNHEY, CDR2 SMNVEV (reference sequence). The ends were cut back, 7 bases at V and 0 bases at J, with 18 bases in the middle. The CDR3 sequence: CASKNYLGVATNEKLFF. The CDR3 DNA reads TGTGCCAGCAAAAATTATCTCGGGGTTGCAACTAATGAAAAACTGTTTTTT.

V and J are TRBV5-1 and TRBJ1-4; D gene uncertain. CDR3 length: 15 residues. V lost 0 bases to trimming and J lost 4 bases, with 10 bases between them. Per germline, CDR1 SGHRS and CDR2 YFSETQ. CDR3 in DNA: TGCGCCAGCAGCTTGGGAGGGCTGAGTAATGAAAAACTGTTTTTT. Translating gives CASSLGGLSNEKLFF.

In this sample, this clone turned up a few times. This chain uses TRBV9 with TRBJ2-2, with D uncertain. Trimming stripped 4 bases from V and 6 bases from J, with 10 bases between. Germline V lookup: CDR1 SGDLS, CDR2 YYNGEE. The CDR3 totals 13 residues. Written as DNA, the CDR3 is TGTGCCAGCAGCCCTATGGTCTCCGGGGAGCTGTTTTTT. It codes for CASSPMVSGELFF. The entire variable domain, with the rest obtained from reference TRBV9 and TRBJ2-2, is as follows: DSGVTQTPKHLITATGQRVTLRCSPRSGDLSVYWYQQSLDQGLQFLIQYYNGEERAKGNILERFSAQQFPDLHSELNLSSLELGDSALYFCASSPMVSGELFFGEGSRLTVL.

The chain recombines TRBV30 with TRBJ2-7; 10 bases fit TRBD1. Per germline, CDR1 GTSNPN and CDR2 SVGIG (reference sequence). Losses at the gene ends were 3 bases for V and 4 bases for J; bases not matched to a gene: 0. The CDR3 has 12 residues. CDR3 sequence: CAWRDRGYEQYF. CDR3 nucleotides: TGTGCCTGGAGGGACAGGGGGTACGAGCAGTACTTC.